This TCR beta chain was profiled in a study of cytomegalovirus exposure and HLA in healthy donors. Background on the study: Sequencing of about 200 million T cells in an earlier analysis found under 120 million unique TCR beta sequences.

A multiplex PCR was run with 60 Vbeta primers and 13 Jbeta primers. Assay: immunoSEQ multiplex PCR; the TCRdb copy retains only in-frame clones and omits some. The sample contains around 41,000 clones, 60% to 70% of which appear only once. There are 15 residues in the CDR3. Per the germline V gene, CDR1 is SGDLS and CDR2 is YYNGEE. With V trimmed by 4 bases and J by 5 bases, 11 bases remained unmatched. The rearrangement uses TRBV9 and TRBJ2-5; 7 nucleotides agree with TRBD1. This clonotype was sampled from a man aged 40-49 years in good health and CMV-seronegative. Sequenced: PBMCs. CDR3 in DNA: TGTGCCAGCAGCCCCTCGACAGGGCTGGGGGAGACCCAGTACTTC. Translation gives CASSPSTGLGETQYF.